The text below deals with one T cell receptor beta chain. Antigen: not known. The entry originates in a study of T cell responses to AZD1222 COVID-19 vaccine. V was cut by 4 bases and J by 0 bases, with 6 bases left in between. The V gene's germline CDR1 is SNHLY and CDR2 FYNNEI. The CDR3 is made up of 13 amino acids. Study results and caveats: Repertoires were obtained only post-peak T cell response. Baseline antibody screening turned up just six seropositive AZD1222 recipients.

TCRdb keeps only in-frame clones here, not all; method: immunoSEQ multiplex PCR. The table records 100,000 to 150,000 clones, around 84% of them present only once. The receptor comes from an adult in good health. The input for sequencing was peripheral blood, taken on day 0 of AZD1222 vaccination. V usage is TRBV2 and J usage is TRBJ1-1; no reliable D call. The CDR3 sequence is CASSATMNTEAFF. DNA for the CDR3: TGTGCCAGCAGTGCGACTATGAACACTGAAGCTTTCTTT.